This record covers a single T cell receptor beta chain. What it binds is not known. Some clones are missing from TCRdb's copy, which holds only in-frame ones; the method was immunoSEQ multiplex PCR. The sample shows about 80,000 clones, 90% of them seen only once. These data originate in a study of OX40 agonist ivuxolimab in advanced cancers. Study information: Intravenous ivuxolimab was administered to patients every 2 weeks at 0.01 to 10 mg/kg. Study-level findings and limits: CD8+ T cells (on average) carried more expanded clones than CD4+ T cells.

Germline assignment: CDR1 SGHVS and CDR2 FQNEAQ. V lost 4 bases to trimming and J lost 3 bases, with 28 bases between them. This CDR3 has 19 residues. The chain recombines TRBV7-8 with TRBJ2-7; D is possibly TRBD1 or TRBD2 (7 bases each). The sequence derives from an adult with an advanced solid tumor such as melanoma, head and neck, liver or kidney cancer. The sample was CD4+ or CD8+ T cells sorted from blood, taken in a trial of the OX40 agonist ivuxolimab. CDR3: CASSYLSPRAPRGGYEQYF. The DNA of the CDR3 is TGTGCCAGCAGCTACCTATCCCCGCGGGCCCCCAGGGGGGGCTACGAGCAGTACTTC.